The source of this T cell receptor beta chain is a study of shared clonotypes between healthy human individuals. Study outcomes and limitations: In this cohort, only blood was sampled, and tissue repertoires likely differ. Even with large depth, rarefaction showed that sorted-subset sequencing was incomplete.

Libraries were prepared by immunoSEQ multiplex PCR; TCRdb keeps only in-frame clonotypes and omits some of them. The sample holds roughly 2,500,000 clones, over 85% seen once. This CDR3 is built from 14 residues. Germline CDR1 reads SQVTM; CDR2 reads ANQGSEA. The trim removed 6 bases at V and 5 bases at J, leaving 11 bases unmatched. Donors comprised healthy HIV-negative adults lacking recent acute infections or vaccinations. CD4+ cells yielded CD45RA+ naive and CD45RA-negative memory subsets. Comments on this clone: The target antigen is unknown.

The sample was naive CD4+ T cells from PBMCs. Subset given: CD45RA+ positively selected. This chain joins TRBV29-1 and TRBJ1-1, with 8 positions matching TRBD1. The sequence derives from a man aged 18-30 years in good health. Some clones in this sample may be carry-over from other donors' samples. CDR3 nucleotides: TGCAGCGTGAAAGGTCAGGGGGCGCTTACTGAAGCTTTCTTT. Translated: CSVKGQGALTEAFF.